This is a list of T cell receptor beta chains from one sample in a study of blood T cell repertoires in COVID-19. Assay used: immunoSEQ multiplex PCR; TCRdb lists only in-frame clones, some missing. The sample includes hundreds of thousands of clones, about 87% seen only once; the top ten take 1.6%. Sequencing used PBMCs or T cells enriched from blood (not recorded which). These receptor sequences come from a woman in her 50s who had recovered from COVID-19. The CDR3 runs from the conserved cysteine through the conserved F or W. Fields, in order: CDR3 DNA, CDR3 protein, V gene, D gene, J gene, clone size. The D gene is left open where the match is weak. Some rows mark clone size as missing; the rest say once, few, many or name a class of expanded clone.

CDR3 DNA: TGTGCCAGCAGTCCGGGACAGGGGGCAGCCTACGAGCAGTACTTC
CDR3 protein: CASSPGQGAAYEQYF
V gene: TRBV4-2
D gene: TRBD1
J gene: TRBJ2-7
clone size: NA

CDR3 DNA: TGTGCCAGCTCACCGGGACAGGGGAACGAGCAGTACTTC
CDR3 protein: CASSPGQGNEQYF
V gene: TRBV18
D gene: TRBD1
J gene: TRBJ2-7
clone size: NA

CDR3 DNA: TGCGCCAGCAGCCAAGAGAGAGGGAGAACTTCACCCCTCCACTTT
CDR3 protein: CASSQERGRTSPLHF
V gene: TRBV4-3
D gene: NA
J gene: TRBJ1-6
clone size: NA

CDR3 DNA: TGTGCCAGCAGCCCTCAGCGGGCCACAGATACGCAGTATTTT
CDR3 protein: CASSPQRATDTQYF
V gene: TRBV14
D gene: NA
J gene: TRBJ2-3
clone size: NA

CDR3 DNA: TGTGCCAGCAGTGAACTGGAGTCTCCCGGTGAAGCTTTCTTT
CDR3 protein: CASSELESPGEAFF
V gene: TRBV2
D gene: NA
J gene: TRBJ1-1
clone size: NA

CDR3 DNA: TGCGCCAGCAGCCAAGAACCATACAGGTCGACTCAGCCCCAGCATTTT
CDR3 protein: CASSQEPYRSTQPQHF
V gene: TRBV4-1
D gene: NA
J gene: TRBJ1-5
clone size: many

CDR3 DNA: TGTGCCAGCAGTGAAGATTGGGAGGACCCCTACAATGAGCAGTTCTTC
CDR3 protein: CASSEDWEDPYNEQFF
V gene: TRBV2
D gene: NA
J gene: TRBJ2-1
clone size: NA

CDR3 DNA: TGTGCCTGGAGTGGTGAGGGTTTTAGCAATCAGCCCCAGCATTTT
CDR3 protein: CAWSGEGFSNQPQHF
V gene: TRBV30
D gene: NA
J gene: TRBJ1-5
clone size: once

CDR3 DNA: TGTGCCTGGAAGAGGGTGGGGATCTCTGGGGCCAACGTCCTGACTTTC
CDR3 protein: CAWKRVGISGANVLTF
V gene: TRBV30
D gene: NA
J gene: TRBJ2-6
clone size: once

CDR3 DNA: TGTGCCAGCTCACCAGTAGCAGGGAACTACGAGCAGTACTTC
CDR3 protein: CASSPVAGNYEQYF
V gene: TRBV18
D gene: NA
J gene: TRBJ2-7
clone size: NA

CDR3 DNA: TGTGCCAGCAGGGACAGGGGGCATCGAGAGACCCAGTACTTC
CDR3 protein: CASRDRGHRETQYF
V gene: TRBV2
D gene: TRBD1
J gene: TRBJ2-5
clone size: NA

CDR3 DNA: TGTGCCAGCAGTTCCCGGGGGGGCCCCAGCTACGAGCAGTACTTC
CDR3 protein: CASSSRGGPSYEQYF
V gene: TRBV6-5
D gene: TRBD2
J gene: TRBJ2-7
clone size: NA

CDR3 DNA: TGTGCCTGGAGTCTTTCAGGGGCCACTGAAGCTTTCTTT
CDR3 protein: CAWSLSGATEAFF
V gene: TRBV30
D gene: NA
J gene: TRBJ1-1
clone size: NA

CDR3 DNA: TGTGCCAGCAGTTACTCGACGTGGGGCCCCTACGAGCAGTACTTC
CDR3 protein: CASSYSTWGPYEQYF
V gene: TRBV6-2/TRBV6-3
D gene: NA
J gene: TRBJ2-7
clone size: NA

CDR3 DNA: TGCAGTGTCGCGACGGACACAGCTTTCTTT
CDR3 protein: CSVATDTAFF
V gene: TRBV20-1
D gene: NA
J gene: TRBJ1-1
clone size: NA

CDR3 DNA: TGTGCCAGCAGCCGTAGACAGGGGGCCAGCGAGCAGTACTTC
CDR3 protein: CASSRRQGASEQYF
V gene: TRBV5-8
D gene: TRBD1
J gene: TRBJ2-7
clone size: NA

CDR3 DNA: TGTGCCAGTAGTAACCCCGACAGGGTGTACGAGACCCAGTACTTC
CDR3 protein: CASSNPDRVYETQYF
V gene: TRBV19
D gene: TRBD1
J gene: TRBJ2-5
clone size: few

CDR3 DNA: TGTGCCAGCAGTTTTTGGGGAGGGATCACTGAAGCTTTCTTT
CDR3 protein: CASSFWGGITEAFF
V gene: TRBV28
D gene: NA
J gene: TRBJ1-1
clone size: once

CDR3 DNA: TGCAGCGTTGAGGGGACTAGCGTGTGGGGCGAGCAGTTCTTC
CDR3 protein: CSVEGTSVWGEQFF
V gene: TRBV29-1
D gene: TRBD2
J gene: TRBJ2-1
clone size: once

CDR3 DNA: TGTGCCAGCAGTTCGACTCAGGGATCTGGAAACACCATATATTTT
CDR3 protein: CASSSTQGSGNTIYF
V gene: TRBV28
D gene: NA
J gene: TRBJ1-3
clone size: NA

CDR3 DNA: TGTGCCAGCCTTCAATCGGGCGGACTAAGGCGGTTTACTTACAATGAGCAGTTCTTC
CDR3 protein: CASLQSGGLRRFTYNEQFF
V gene: TRBV19
D gene: NA
J gene: TRBJ2-1
clone size: NA

CDR3 DNA: TGTGCCAGCAGTGAACCCCGCCTAGCGGGAGGGAGCAATGAGCAGTTCTTC
CDR3 protein: CASSEPRLAGGSNEQFF
V gene: TRBV6-1
D gene: TRBD2
J gene: TRBJ2-1
clone size: NA

CDR3 DNA: TGTGCCAGCAGTCCCTTGACAGGGGACAACTACGAGCAGTACTTC
CDR3 protein: CASSPLTGDNYEQYF
V gene: TRBV6-5
D gene: TRBD1
J gene: TRBJ2-7
clone size: NA

CDR3 DNA: TGTGCCAGCAGCTTCCGCGTCCTAGCGGGAGAAGTGGGCGGGGAGCTGTTTTTT
CDR3 protein: CASSFRVLAGEVGGELFF
V gene: TRBV9
D gene: TRBD2
J gene: TRBJ2-2
clone size: once

CDR3 DNA: TGCGCCAGCAGCTTGGGGACAGGTCGACTGTTTTTT
CDR3 protein: CASSLGTGRLFF
V gene: TRBV5-1
D gene: TRBD1
J gene: TRBJ2-2
clone size: many

CDR3 DNA: TGTGCCAGCAGTGGTACCCGAGGGGGCGCGGGCTATGGCTACACCTTC
CDR3 protein: CASSGTRGGAGYGYTF
V gene: TRBV25-1
D gene: TRBD1
J gene: TRBJ1-2
clone size: NA

CDR3 DNA: TGTGCCAGCAGCTTAACGACTGCCGGCAATGAGCAGTTCTTC
CDR3 protein: CASSLTTAGNEQFF
V gene: TRBV7-9
D gene: NA
J gene: TRBJ2-1
clone size: NA

CDR3 DNA: TGCAGCGGGCACAGGGGTGGTGGCTACACCTTC
CDR3 protein: CSGHRGGGYTF
V gene: TRBV29-1
D gene: TRBD1
J gene: TRBJ1-2
clone size: NA

CDR3 DNA: TGTGCCAGCAGTTTATACCTAGCGGGGAGCTCCTACGAGCAGTACTTC
CDR3 protein: CASSLYLAGSSYEQYF
V gene: TRBV28
D gene: TRBD2
J gene: TRBJ2-7
clone size: NA